This T cell receptor (beta chain) was identified in a study of sequential checkpoint blockade in melanoma. On the study more broadly: Randomization was 1:1 between first-line nivolumab→ipilimumab and ipilimumab→nivolumab. Maintenance nivolumab came after either treatment sequence.

Clones were sequenced by immunoSEQ multiplex PCR, and TCRdb holds only the in-frame ones, with some missing. The sample contains under 50,000 clones, approximately 90% of which appear only once. V lost 5 bases and J 0 bases, leaving 13 bases between the germline ends. Germline CDR1 and CDR2: MNHEY and SMNVEV (reference sequence). There are 15 residues in the CDR3. This clone appeared a single time. The treatment is: randomized to nivolumab then ipilimumab (arm A) or the reverse (arm B). The sample consisted of CD8+ T cells sorted from blood (inferred from file names), taken from a patient given nivolumab and ipilimumab in sequence. This receptor was obtained from a human donor with melanoma. The chain links TRBV27 to TRBJ1-1; maybe TRBD1 (6 bases). CDR3 region: CASSISQGMNTEAFF. The DNA of the CDR3 is TGTGCCAGCAGTATCTCCCAGGGGATGAACACTGAAGCTTTCTTT.